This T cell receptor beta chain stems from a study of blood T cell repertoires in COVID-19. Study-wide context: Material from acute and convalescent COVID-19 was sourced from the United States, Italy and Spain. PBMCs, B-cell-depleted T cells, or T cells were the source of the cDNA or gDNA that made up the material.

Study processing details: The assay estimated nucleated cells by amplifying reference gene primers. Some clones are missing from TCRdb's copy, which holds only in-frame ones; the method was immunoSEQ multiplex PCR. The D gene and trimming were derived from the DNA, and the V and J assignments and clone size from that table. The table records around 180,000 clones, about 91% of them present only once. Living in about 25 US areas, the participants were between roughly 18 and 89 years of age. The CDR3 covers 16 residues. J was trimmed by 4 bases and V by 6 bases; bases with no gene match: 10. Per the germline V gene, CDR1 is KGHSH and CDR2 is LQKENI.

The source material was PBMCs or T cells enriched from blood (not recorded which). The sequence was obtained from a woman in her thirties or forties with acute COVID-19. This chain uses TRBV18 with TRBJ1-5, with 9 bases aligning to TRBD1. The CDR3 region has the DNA TGTGCCAGCTCGCCCACCTTCGGACAGGGGAATCAGCCCCAGCATTTT. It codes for CASSPTFGQGNQPQHF.